This T cell receptor (beta chain) was captured in a study of T cells in Graves' hyperthyroidism and ophthalmopathy. Study results and limitations: Blood shared most expanded thyroid clonotypes above 0.001. The model anticipated ophthalmopathy a median 6.5 months pre-onset.

It was RNA transcripts that yielded the amplified TCR beta CDR3 regions. First-round RT-PCR with HTBI primers amplified the TCR CDR3 region. Each CDR3 protein gets one entry after TCRdb re-called the multiplex PCR reads with MiXCR. The table has some 140,000 distinct CDR3 sequences, approximately 24% seen once. As to this clonotype: Its antigen is unidentified.

The CDR3 runs 15 residues. V was pared by 1 base and J by 1 base, with 9 bases between. Germline CDR1 SGHTA, CDR2 FQGTGA. Hyperthyroidism, newly diagnosed and lasting under 2 months, affected patients aged 18 to 65. Patients showing uncontrolled infection, other autoimmune disease, pregnancy or lactation were ineligible. J is TRBJ2-3 and V is TRBV7-3; perhaps TRBD2 as D (6 bases). The sequence was collected from a woman aged 45 to 65 with Graves' hyperthyroidism that later progressed to Graves' ophthalmopathy. Sequencing input: blood. DNA of the CDR3: TGTGCCAGCAGCTTAAGTGCTAGCGGCACAGATACGCAGTATTTT. This gives the protein CASSLSASGTDTQYF.